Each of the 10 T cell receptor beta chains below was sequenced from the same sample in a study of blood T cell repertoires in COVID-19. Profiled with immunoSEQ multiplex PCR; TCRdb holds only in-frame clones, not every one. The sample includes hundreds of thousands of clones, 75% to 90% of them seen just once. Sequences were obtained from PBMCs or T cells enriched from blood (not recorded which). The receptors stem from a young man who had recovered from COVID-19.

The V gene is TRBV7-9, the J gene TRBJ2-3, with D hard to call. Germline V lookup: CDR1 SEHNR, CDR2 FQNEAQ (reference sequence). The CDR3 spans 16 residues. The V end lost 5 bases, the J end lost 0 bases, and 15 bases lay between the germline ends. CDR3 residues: CASSPPHARSTDTQYF. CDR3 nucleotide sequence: TGTGCCAGCAGCCCACCACATGCTAGGAGCACAGATACGCAGTATTTT.

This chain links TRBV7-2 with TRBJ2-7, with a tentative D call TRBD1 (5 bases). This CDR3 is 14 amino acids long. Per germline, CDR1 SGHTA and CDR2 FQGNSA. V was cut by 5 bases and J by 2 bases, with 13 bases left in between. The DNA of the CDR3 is TGTGCCAGCAGCCACAGACAGCGCACCTACGAGCAGTACTTC. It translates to CASSHRQRTYEQYF.

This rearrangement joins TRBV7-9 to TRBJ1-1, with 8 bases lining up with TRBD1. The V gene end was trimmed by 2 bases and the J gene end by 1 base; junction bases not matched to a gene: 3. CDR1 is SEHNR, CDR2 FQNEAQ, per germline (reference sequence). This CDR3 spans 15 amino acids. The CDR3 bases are TGTGCCAGCAGCTTAAGGACAGGGACGAACACTGAAGCTTTCTTT. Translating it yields CASSLRTGTNTEAFF.

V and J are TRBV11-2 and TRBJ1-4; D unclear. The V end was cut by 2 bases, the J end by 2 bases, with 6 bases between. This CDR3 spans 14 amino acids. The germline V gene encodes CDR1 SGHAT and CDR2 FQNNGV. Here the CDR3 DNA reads TGTGCCAGCAGCTTAAGGAGCACTAATGAAAAACTGTTTTTT. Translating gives CASSLRSTNEKLFF.

The CDR3 is CASSFMNYFTGELFF. The CDR3, as DNA: TGTGCCAGCAGCTTCATGAACTACTTCACCGGGGAGCTGTTTTTT. The V and J genes are TRBV7-8 and TRBJ2-2; D is ambiguous. Germline-derived CDR1 and CDR2 are SGHVS and FQNEAQ. Trimming pared 3 bases from V and 4 bases from J, leaving 12 bases between. The CDR3 totals 15 residues. The complete variable domain, with remaining parts taken from reference TRBV7-8 and TRBJ2-2, reads GAGVSQSPRYKVAKRGQDVALRCDPISGHVSLFWYQQALGQGPEFLTYFQNEAQLDKSGLPSDRFFAERPEGSVSTLKIQRTQQEDSAVYLCASSFMNYFTGELFFGEGSRLTVL.

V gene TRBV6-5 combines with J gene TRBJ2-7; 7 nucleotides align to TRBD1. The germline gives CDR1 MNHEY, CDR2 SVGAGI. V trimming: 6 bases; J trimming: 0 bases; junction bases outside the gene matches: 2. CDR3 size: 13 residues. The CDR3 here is CASRAGGSYEQYF. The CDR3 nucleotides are TGTGCCAGCAGGGCAGGGGGCTCCTACGAGCAGTACTTC.

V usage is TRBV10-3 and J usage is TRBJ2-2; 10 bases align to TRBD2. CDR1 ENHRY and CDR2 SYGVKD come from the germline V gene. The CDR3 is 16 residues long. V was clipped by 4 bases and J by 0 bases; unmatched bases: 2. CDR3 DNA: TGTGCCATCAGTGGTAGCGGGGGGCCGAACACCGGGGAGCTGTTTTTT. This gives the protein CAISGSGGPNTGELFF.

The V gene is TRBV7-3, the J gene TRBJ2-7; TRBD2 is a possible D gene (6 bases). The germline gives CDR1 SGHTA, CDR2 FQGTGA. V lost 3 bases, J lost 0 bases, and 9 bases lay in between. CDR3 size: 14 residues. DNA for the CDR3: TGTGCCAGCAGCTTGGACGGGGGCTCCTACGAGCAGTACTTC. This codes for CASSLDGGSYEQYF.

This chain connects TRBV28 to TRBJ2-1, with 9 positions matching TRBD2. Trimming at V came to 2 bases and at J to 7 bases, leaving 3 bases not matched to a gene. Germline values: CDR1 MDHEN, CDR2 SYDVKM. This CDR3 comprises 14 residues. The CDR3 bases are TGTGCCAGCAGTTTAGGACTAGCGTGGAATGAGCAGTTCTTC. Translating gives CASSLGLAWNEQFF. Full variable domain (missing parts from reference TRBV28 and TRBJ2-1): DVKVTQSSRYLVKRTGEKVFLECVQDMDHENMFWYRQDPGLGLRLIYFSYDVKMKEKGDIPEGYSVSREKKERFSLILESASTNQTSMYLCASSLGLAWNEQFFGPGTRLTVL.

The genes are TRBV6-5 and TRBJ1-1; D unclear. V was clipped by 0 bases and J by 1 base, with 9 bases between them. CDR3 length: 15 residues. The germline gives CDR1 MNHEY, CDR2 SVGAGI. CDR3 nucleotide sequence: TGTGCCAGCAGTTACTCGATCGACACGAACACTGAAGCTTTCTTT. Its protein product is CASSYSIDTNTEAFF.